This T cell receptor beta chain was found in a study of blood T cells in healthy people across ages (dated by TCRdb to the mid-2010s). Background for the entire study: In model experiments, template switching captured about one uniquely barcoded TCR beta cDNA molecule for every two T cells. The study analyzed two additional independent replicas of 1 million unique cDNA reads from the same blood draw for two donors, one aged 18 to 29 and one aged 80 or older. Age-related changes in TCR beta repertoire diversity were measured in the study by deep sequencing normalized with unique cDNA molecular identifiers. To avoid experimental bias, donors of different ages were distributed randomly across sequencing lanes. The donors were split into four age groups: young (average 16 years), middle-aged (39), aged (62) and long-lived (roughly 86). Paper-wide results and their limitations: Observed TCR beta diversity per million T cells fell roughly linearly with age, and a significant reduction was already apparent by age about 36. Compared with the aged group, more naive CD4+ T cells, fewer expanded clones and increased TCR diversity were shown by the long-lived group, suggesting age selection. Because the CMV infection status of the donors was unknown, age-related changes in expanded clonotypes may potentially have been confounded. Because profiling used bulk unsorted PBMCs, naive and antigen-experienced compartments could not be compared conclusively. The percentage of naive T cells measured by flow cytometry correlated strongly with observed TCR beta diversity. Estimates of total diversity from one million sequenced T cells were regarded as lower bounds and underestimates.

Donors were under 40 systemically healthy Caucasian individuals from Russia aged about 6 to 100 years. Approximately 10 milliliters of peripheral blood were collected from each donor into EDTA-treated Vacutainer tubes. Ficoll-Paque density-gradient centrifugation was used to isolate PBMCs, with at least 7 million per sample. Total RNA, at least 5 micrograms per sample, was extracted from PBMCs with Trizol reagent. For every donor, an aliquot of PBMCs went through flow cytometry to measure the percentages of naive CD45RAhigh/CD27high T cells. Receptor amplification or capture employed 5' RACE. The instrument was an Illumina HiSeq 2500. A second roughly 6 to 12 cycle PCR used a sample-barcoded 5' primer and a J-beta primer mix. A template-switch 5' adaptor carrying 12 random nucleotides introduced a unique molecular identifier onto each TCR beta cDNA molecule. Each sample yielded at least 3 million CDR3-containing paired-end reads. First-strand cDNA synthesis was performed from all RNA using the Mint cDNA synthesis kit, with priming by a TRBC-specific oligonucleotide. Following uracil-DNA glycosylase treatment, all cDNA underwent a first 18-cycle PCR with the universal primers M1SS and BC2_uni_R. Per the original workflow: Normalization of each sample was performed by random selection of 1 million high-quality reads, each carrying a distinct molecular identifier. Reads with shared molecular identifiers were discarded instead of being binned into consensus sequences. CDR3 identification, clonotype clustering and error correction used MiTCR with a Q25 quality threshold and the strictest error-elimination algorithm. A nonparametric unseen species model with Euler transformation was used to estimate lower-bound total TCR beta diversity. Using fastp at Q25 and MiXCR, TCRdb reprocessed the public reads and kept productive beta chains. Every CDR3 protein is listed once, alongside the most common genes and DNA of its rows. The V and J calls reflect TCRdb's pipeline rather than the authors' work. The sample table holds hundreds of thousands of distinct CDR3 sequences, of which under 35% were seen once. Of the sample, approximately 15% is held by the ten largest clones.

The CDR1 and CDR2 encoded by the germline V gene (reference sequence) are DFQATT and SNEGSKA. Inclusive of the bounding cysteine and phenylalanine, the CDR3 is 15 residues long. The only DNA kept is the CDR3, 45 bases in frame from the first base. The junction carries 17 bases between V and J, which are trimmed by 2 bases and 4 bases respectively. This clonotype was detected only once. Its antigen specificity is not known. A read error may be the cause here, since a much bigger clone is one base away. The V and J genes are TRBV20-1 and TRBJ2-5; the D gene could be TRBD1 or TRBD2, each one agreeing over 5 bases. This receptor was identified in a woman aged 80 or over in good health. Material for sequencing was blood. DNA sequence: TGCAGTGCTAGATTGCCGGGACGGTTCCGAGAGACCCAGTACTTC. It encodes CSARLPGRFRETQYF.